This section outlines one T cell receptor (beta chain) sequence together with its context. Antigen: not known. Looked up from germline, CDR1 is MDHEN and CDR2 is SYDVKM. The CDR3 spans 15 residues. Trimming stripped 5 bases from V and 1 base from J, with 14 bases between. The data were obtained in a study of cytomegalovirus exposure and HLA in healthy donors. General study points: The classifier reportedly diagnosed cytomegalovirus status with high sensitivity and specificity.

In the PCR, 60 Vbeta and 13 Jbeta primers were used. Profiled with immunoSEQ multiplex PCR; TCRdb holds only in-frame clones, not every one. The profile shows fewer than 150,000 clones, more than 70% of them singletons. Sequencing was done on a sample of PBMCs. The V call is TRBV28, the J call TRBJ1-1; D might be TRBD1 (5 bases). The clonotype comes from a man aged 45 to 65 in good health and CMV-seronegative. The CDR3 region is CASSPFRTRNTEAFF. The CDR3 region has the DNA TGTGCCAGCAGTCCTTTCAGGACAAGGAACACTGAAGCTTTCTTT.